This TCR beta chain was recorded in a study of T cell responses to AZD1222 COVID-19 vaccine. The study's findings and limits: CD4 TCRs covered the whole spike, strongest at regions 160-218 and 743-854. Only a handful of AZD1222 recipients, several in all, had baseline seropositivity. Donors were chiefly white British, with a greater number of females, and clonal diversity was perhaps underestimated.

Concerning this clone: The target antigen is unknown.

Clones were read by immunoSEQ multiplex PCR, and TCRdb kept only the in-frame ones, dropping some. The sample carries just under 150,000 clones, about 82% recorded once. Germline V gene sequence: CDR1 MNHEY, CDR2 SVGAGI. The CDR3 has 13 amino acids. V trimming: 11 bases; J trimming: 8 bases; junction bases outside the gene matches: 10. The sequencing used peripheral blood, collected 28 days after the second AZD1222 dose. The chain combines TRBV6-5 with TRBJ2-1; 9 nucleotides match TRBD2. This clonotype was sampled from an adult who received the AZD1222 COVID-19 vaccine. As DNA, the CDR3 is TGTGCCTCCCTAGAGCGGGGGGTATATGAGCAGTTCTTC. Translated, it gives CASLERGVYEQFF.